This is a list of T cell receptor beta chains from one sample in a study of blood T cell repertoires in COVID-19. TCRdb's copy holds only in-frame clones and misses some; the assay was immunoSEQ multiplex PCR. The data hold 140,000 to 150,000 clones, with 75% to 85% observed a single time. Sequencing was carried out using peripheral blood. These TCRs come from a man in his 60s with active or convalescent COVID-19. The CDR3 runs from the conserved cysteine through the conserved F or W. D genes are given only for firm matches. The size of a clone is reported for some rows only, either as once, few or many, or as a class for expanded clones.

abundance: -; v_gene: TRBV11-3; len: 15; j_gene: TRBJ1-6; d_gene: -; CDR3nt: TGTGCCAGCAGCTCGCAAGACACGGCCGATTCACCCCTCCACTTT; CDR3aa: CASSSQDTADSPLHF
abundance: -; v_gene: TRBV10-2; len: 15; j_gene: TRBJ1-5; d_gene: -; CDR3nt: TGCGCCAGCAGTGCTGGCAGGGAGGGCAATCAGCCCCAGCATTTT; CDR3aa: CASSAGREGNQPQHF
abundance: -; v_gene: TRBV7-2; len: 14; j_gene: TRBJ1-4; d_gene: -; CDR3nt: TGTGCCAGCAGCTTAGTAACAGGGTGGGAAAAACTGTTTTTT; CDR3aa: CASSLVTGWEKLFF
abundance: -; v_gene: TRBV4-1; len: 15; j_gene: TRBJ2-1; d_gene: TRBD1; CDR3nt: TGCGCCAGCAGCCAAGATGAGGACAGGAGCAATGAGCAGTTCTTC; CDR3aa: CASSQDEDRSNEQFF
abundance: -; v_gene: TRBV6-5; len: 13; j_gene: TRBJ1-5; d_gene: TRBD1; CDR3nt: TGTGCCAGCAGACCCGACAGGGGACAGCCCCAGCATTTT; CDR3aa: CASRPDRGQPQHF
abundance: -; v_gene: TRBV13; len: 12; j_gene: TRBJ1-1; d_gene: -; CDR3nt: TGTGCCAGCGGTCAGATGCGGACTGAAGCTTTCTTT; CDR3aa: CASGQMRTEAFF
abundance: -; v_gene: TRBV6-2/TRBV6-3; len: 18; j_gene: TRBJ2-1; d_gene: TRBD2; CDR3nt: TGTGCCAGCAGTTCGGTGGGACTAGCGGGAGGGTGGCGCAATGAGCAGTTCTTC; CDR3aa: CASSSVGLAGGWRNEQFF
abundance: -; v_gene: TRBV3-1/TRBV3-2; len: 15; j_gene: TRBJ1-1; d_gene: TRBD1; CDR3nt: TGTGCCAGCAGCCTTACAGGGGCCGCTCAAGGGGAAGCTTTCTTT; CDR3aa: CASSLTGAAQGEAFF
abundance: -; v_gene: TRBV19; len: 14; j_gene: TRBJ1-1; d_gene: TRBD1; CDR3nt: TGTGCCAGTAGCGAGGACAGGACGAACACTGAAGCTTTCTTT; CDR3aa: CASSEDRTNTEAFF
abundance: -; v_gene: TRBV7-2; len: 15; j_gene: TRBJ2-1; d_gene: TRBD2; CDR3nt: TGTGCCAGCAGCCTGAGAGGGAGGGCCTTCGATGAGCAGTTCTTC; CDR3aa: CASSLRGRAFDEQFF
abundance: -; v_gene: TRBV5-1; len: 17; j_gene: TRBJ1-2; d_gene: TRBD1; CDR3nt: TGCGCCAGCAGCCTATTGTCGTCGACCCGGGACAGCTATGGCTACACCTTC; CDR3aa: CASSLLSSTRDSYGYTF
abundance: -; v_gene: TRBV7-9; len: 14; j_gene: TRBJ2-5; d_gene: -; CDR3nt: TGTGCCAGCGTCTCGAGGAGGGCCCAAGAGACCCAGTACTTC; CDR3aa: CASVSRRAQETQYF
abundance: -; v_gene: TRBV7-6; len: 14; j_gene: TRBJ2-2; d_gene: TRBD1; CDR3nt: TGTGCCAGCAGCTGGGACAGGAACACCGGGGAGCTGTTTTTT; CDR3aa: CASSWDRNTGELFF
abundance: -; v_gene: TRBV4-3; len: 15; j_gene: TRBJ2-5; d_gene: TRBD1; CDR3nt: TGCGCCAGCAGCCAGAACAGGGGGCGCCAAGAGACCCAGTACTTC; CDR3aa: CASSQNRGRQETQYF
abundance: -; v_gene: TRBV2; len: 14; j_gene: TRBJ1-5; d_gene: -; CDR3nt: TGTGCCAGCTGGCGGGGGGTGGGCAATCAGCCCCAGCATTTT; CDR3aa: CASWRGVGNQPQHF
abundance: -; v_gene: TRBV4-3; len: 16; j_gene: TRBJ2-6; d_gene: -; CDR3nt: TGCGCCAGCAGCAGAAACCAGGACTCTGGGGCCAACGTCCTGACTTTC; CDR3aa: CASSRNQDSGANVLTF
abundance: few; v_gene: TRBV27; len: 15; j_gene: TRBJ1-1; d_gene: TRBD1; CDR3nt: TGTGCCAGCAGTTTAGGGACAGGGGGGAACACTGAAGCTTTCTTT; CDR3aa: CASSLGTGGNTEAFF
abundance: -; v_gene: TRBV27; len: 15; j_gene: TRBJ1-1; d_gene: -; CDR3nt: TGTGCCAGCAGACCCCTCGACCGGGGGGAGACTGAAGCTTTCTTT; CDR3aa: CASRPLDRGETEAFF
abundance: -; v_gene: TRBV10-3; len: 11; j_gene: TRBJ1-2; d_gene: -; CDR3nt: TGTGCCACCAGCGGGGACTATGGCTACACCTTC; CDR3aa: CATSGDYGYTF
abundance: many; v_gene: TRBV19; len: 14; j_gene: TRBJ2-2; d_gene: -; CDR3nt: TGTGCCAGTATTTCCTTCTCTAACACCGGGGAGCTGTTTTTT; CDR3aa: CASISFSNTGELFF
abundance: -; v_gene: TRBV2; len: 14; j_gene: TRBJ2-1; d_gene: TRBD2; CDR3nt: TGTGCCAGCAGAAGACTAGCGGGGTCCAATGAGCAGTTCTTC; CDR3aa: CASRRLAGSNEQFF
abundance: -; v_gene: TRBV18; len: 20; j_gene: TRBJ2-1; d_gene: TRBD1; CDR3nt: TGTGCCAGCTCACCATGGATCGGGGCAGGGGGCCTTTCATCCTACAATGAGCAGTTCTTC; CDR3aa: CASSPWIGAGGLSSYNEQFF
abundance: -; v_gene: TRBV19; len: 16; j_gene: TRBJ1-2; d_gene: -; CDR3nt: TGTGCCAGTAGTATAGGGGGTGGAGGACGGATCTATGGCTACACCTTC; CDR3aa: CASSIGGGGRIYGYTF
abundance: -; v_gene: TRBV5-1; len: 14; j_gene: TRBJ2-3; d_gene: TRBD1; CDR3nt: TGCGCCAGCAGCCCGGGGACAGGAAGAGATACGCAGTATTTT; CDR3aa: CASSPGTGRDTQYF
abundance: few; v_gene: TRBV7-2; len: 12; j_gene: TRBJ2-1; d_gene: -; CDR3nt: TGTGCCAGCAGCGCGCCGGGAAAGGAGCAGTTCTTC; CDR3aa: CASSAPGKEQFF
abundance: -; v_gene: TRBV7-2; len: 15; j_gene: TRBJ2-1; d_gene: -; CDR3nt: TGTGCCAGCAGCTATGAGGGTTCCCTTTACAATGAGCAGTTCTTC; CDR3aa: CASSYEGSLYNEQFF
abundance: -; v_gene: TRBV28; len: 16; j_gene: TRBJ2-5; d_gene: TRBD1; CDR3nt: TGTGCCAGCAGCGAGACAGGGCCCTCCTTTGGAGAGACCCAGTACTTC; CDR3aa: CASSETGPSFGETQYF
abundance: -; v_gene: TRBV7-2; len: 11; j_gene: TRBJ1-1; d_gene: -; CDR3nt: TGTGCCAGCAGCTTATACTTAGAAGCTTTCTTT; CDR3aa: CASSLYLEAFF
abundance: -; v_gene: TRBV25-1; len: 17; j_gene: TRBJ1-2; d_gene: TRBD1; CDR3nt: TGTGCCAGCAGTAAGGCCGGGACAGGGGGCGAGTCCCATGGCTACACCTTC; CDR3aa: CASSKAGTGGESHGYTF
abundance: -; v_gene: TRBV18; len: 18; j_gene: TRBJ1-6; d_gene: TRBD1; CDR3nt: TGTGCCAGCTCACGTACCCTCACACCGGGACAGGGCTCTTCACCCCTCCACTTT; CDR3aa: CASSRTLTPGQGSSPLHF
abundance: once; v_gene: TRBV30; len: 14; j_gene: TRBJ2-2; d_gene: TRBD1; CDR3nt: TGTGCCTGGAGTGTAAAGGGGGCGGCCGGGGAGCTGTTTTTT; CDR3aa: CAWSVKGAAGELFF
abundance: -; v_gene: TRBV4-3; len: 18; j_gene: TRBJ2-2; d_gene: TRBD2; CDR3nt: TGCGCCAGCAGCCAAAGTGGGTGGGCTAGCGGAACCACCGGGGAGCTGTTTTTT; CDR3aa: CASSQSGWASGTTGELFF
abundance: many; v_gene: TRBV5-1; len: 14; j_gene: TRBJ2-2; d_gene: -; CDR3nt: TGCGCCAGCTACCTCGACTTGTACACCGGGGAGCTGTTTTTT; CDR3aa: CASYLDLYTGELFF
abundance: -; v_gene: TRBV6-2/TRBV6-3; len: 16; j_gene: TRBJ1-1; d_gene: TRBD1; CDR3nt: TGTGCCAGCAGTTACGCGGGGACAGGGGACTGGACTGAAGCTTTCTTT; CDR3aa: CASSYAGTGDWTEAFF
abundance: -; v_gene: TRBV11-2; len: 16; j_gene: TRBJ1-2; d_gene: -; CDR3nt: TGTGCCAGCAGTCCCCCAGGGATTCGGGCTAACTATGGCTACACCTTC; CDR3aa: CASSPPGIRANYGYTF
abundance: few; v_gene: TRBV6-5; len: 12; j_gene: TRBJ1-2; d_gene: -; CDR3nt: TGTGCTTCCAGGGGTAATAACTATGGCTACACCTTC; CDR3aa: CASRGNNYGYTF
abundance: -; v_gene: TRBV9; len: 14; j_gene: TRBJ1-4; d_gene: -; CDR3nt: TGTGCCAGCAACCCTACAGGGAAGAATGAAAAACTGTTTTTT; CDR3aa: CASNPTGKNEKLFF
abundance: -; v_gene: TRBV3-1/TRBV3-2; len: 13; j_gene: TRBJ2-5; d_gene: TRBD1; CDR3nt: TGTGCCAGCGGCAGACAGGGAAGCGAGACCCAGTACTTC; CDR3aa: CASGRQGSETQYF
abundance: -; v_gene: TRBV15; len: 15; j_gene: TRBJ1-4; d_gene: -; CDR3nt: TGTGCCACCAGTATTCTTCCAGGTATCGGTGAAAAACTGTTTTTT; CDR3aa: CATSILPGIGEKLFF
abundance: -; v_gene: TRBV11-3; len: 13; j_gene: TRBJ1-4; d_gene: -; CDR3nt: TGTGCCAGCAGGCTCGAGGTTGGTGAAAAACTGTTTTTT; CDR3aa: CASRLEVGEKLFF
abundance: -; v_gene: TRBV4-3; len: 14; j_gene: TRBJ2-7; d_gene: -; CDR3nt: TGCGCCAGCAGCCAAGGGGGGGGCGGCTACGAGCAGTACTTC; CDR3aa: CASSQGGGGYEQYF
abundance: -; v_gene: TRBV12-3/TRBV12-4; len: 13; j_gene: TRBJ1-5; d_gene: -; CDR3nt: TGTGCCAGCAGCGACAGCAGAAATCAGCCCCAGCATTTT; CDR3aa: CASSDSRNQPQHF
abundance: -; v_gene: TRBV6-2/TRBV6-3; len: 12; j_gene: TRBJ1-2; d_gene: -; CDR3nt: TGTGCCAGCAGTTACCCCGTTTTTGGCTACACCTTC; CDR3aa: CASSYPVFGYTF
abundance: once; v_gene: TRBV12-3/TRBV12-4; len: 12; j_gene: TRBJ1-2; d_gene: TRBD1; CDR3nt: TGTGCCAGCAGGACAGGGGGAAAAGGCTACACCTTC; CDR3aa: CASRTGGKGYTF
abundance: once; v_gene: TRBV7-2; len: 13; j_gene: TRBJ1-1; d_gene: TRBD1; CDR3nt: TGTGCCAGCACCGGACAGGGAAACACTGAAGCTTTCTTT; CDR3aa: CASTGQGNTEAFF
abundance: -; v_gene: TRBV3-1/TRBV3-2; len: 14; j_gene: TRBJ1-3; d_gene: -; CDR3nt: TGTGCCAGCAGCCAAACAGGGTCCGGAAACACCATATATTTT; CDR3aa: CASSQTGSGNTIYF
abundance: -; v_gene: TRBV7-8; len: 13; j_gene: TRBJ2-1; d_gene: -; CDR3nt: TGTGCCAGCAGCCCCCGACTAGTCGGTGAGCAGTTCTTC; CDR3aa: CASSPRLVGEQFF
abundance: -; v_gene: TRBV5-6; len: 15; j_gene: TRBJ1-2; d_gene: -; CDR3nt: TGTGCCAGCAGCCCCTCCGAGGGGGGGGCGAGTGGCTACACCTTC; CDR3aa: CASSPSEGGASGYTF
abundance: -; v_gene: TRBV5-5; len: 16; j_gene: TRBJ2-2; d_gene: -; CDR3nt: TGTGCCAGCAGCTTGGATCCGGGTAGGAACACCGGGGAGCTGTTTTTT; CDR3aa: CASSLDPGRNTGELFF
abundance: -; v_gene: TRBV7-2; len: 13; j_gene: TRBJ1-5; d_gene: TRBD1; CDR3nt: TGTGCCAGCAGCATACAGGGGAATCAGCCCCAGCATTTT; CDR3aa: CASSIQGNQPQHF
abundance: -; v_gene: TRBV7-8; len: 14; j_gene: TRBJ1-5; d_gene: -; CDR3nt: TGTGCCAGCACCTTCTCGGGTAGCAATCAGCCCCAGCATTTT; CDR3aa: CASTFSGSNQPQHF
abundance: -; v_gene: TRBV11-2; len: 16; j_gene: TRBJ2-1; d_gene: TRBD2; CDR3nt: TGTGCCAGCAGCTTAGTAGTAGCGGGGGGATTCAATGAGCAGTTCTTC; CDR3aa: CASSLVVAGGFNEQFF